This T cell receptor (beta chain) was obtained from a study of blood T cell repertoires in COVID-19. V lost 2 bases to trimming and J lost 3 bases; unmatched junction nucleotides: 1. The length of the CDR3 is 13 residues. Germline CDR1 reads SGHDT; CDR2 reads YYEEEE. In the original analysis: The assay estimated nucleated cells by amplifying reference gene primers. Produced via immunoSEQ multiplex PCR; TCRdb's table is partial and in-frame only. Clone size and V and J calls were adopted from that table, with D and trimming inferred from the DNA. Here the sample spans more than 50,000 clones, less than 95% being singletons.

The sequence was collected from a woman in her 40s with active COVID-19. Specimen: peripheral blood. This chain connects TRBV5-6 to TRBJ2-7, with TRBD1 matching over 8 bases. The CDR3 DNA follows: TGTGCCAGCAGCTTACAGGGGGTCTACGAGCAGTACTTC. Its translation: CASSLQGVYEQYF. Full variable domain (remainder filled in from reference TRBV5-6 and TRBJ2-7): DAGVTQSPTHLIKTRGQQVTLRCSPKSGHDTVSWYQQALGQGPQFIFQYYEEEERQRGNFPDRFSGHQFPNYSSELNVNALLLGDSALYLCASSLQGVYEQYFGPGTRLTVT.